Listed below are T cell receptor beta chains from one sample, sequenced in a study of cytomegalovirus exposure and HLA in healthy donors. The protocol was immunoSEQ multiplex PCR, while the TCRdb copy is restricted to in-frame clones and leaves out a portion. In the table there are roughly 260,000 clones, almost 90% of which are singletons. The specimen sequenced was PBMCs. The receptors were sampled from a woman aged 18-29 years in good health and CMV-seronegative. The CDR3 runs from the conserved cysteine through the conserved F or W. A D gene is named only where the DNA matches it firmly. For some rows the clone size is stated as once, few or many, or as a class when expanded; others skip it.

j_gene: TRBJ1-2; d_gene: TRBD1; abundance: NA; v_gene: TRBV2; CDR3nt: TGTGCCAGCAGCGGGACAGGGAAAGGGGAAGGCTACACCTTC; CDR3aa: CASSGTGKGEGYTF
j_gene: TRBJ1-1; d_gene: NA; abundance: NA; v_gene: TRBV7-9; CDR3nt: TGTGCCAGCAGCTTAAGTGCCAGATACACTGAAGCTTTCTTT; CDR3aa: CASSLSARYTEAFF
j_gene: TRBJ1-5; d_gene: TRBD1; abundance: few; v_gene: TRBV7-9; CDR3nt: TGTGCCAGCAGCATAGACAGGGTTGATCAGCCCCAGCATTTT; CDR3aa: CASSIDRVDQPQHF
j_gene: TRBJ2-6; d_gene: TRBD1; abundance: NA; v_gene: TRBV18; CDR3nt: TGTGCCAGCACCACAGGGGCTGGGGCCAACGTCCTGACTTTC; CDR3aa: CASTTGAGANVLTF
j_gene: TRBJ2-2; d_gene: TRBD2; abundance: NA; v_gene: TRBV29-1; CDR3nt: TGCAGCGTTGTGGGTGGGAGGGGCACCGGGGAGCTGTTTTTT; CDR3aa: CSVVGGRGTGELFF
j_gene: TRBJ1-3; d_gene: TRBD1; abundance: NA; v_gene: TRBV5-1; CDR3nt: TGCGCCAGCAGCTTGGAAGCAGGGGGCTCTGGAAACACCATATATTTT; CDR3aa: CASSLEAGGSGNTIYF
j_gene: TRBJ1-4; d_gene: NA; abundance: NA; v_gene: TRBV23-1; CDR3nt: TGCGCCAGCCTTTCGGAGCCAGCAACTAATGAAAAACTGTTTTTT; CDR3aa: CASLSEPATNEKLFF
j_gene: TRBJ2-5; d_gene: NA; abundance: NA; v_gene: TRBV14; CDR3nt: TGTGCCAGCAGCCCTTACTTACAGGGATGGGAGACCCAGTACTTC; CDR3aa: CASSPYLQGWETQYF
j_gene: TRBJ1-3; d_gene: TRBD1; abundance: NA; v_gene: TRBV11-2; CDR3nt: TGTGCCAGCAGCTTCGCGGGACAGGGGTTATCTGGAAACACCATATATTTT; CDR3aa: CASSFAGQGLSGNTIYF
j_gene: TRBJ2-3; d_gene: NA; abundance: NA; v_gene: TRBV25-1; CDR3nt: TGTGCCAGCAGGGGGACAAGTAGCACAGATACGCAGTATTTT; CDR3aa: CASRGTSSTDTQYF
j_gene: TRBJ2-7; d_gene: NA; abundance: NA; v_gene: TRBV11-1; CDR3nt: TGTGCCAGCACTTCAGACACCTCCTACGAGCAGTACTTC; CDR3aa: CASTSDTSYEQYF
j_gene: TRBJ1-1; d_gene: NA; abundance: NA; v_gene: TRBV6-1; CDR3nt: TGTGCCAGCAGTTCTAACCTATGGGAAGCTTTCTTT; CDR3aa: CASSSNLWEAFF
j_gene: TRBJ1-1; d_gene: NA; abundance: NA; v_gene: TRBV7-9; CDR3nt: TGTGCCAGCAGCTTAGCCCAGGCAACTGAAGCTTTCTTT; CDR3aa: CASSLAQATEAFF
j_gene: TRBJ2-3; d_gene: TRBD1; abundance: NA; v_gene: TRBV6-5; CDR3nt: TGTGCCATAAGACAGGGATTTACAGATACGCAGTATTTT; CDR3aa: CAIRQGFTDTQYF
j_gene: TRBJ1-3; d_gene: NA; abundance: NA; v_gene: TRBV19; CDR3nt: TGTGCCAGTAGTATATGGACAGACTCTGGAAACACCATATATTTT; CDR3aa: CASSIWTDSGNTIYF
j_gene: TRBJ1-2; d_gene: TRBD1; abundance: NA; v_gene: TRBV6-5; CDR3nt: TGTGCCAGCAGTTATTCGCTCGGGACAGCCTATGGCTACACCTTC; CDR3aa: CASSYSLGTAYGYTF
j_gene: TRBJ1-1; d_gene: NA; abundance: NA; v_gene: TRBV12-2; CDR3nt: TGTGCAAGTCGCTTTTTAGGGGGACAGGCTTTCTTT; CDR3aa: CASRFLGGQAFF
j_gene: TRBJ2-5; d_gene: TRBD1; abundance: NA; v_gene: TRBV10-1; CDR3nt: TGCGCCAGCAGTGGAGGACAGGGGCCCCAAGAGACCCAGTACTTC; CDR3aa: CASSGGQGPQETQYF
j_gene: TRBJ2-2; d_gene: TRBD1; abundance: NA; v_gene: TRBV27; CDR3nt: TGTGCCAGCAGGGGACAGGGGGCTTTGAACACCGGGGAGCTGTTTTTT; CDR3aa: CASRGQGALNTGELFF
j_gene: TRBJ1-2; d_gene: TRBD1; abundance: once; v_gene: TRBV6-1; CDR3nt: TGTGCCAGCAGGTATACAGGGGGCGGCTATGGCTACACCTTC; CDR3aa: CASRYTGGGYGYTF
j_gene: TRBJ2-3; d_gene: NA; abundance: NA; v_gene: TRBV12-2; CDR3nt: TGTGCAAGTCGCTTAGAGAGAGTGGCGGGGAGCACAGATACGCAGTATTTT; CDR3aa: CASRLERVAGSTDTQYF
j_gene: TRBJ2-3; d_gene: TRBD1; abundance: NA; v_gene: TRBV4-1; CDR3nt: TGCGCCAGCAGCCACGGACAGGACCGCACAGATACGCAGTATTTT; CDR3aa: CASSHGQDRTDTQYF
j_gene: TRBJ2-5; d_gene: TRBD2; abundance: NA; v_gene: TRBV5-4; CDR3nt: TGTGCCAGCAGCTTCGCGGGAGGATCAGAGACCCAGTACTTC; CDR3aa: CASSFAGGSETQYF
j_gene: TRBJ2-4; d_gene: TRBD1; abundance: once; v_gene: TRBV2; CDR3nt: TGTGCCAGCAGCCCCGGGACAGTGGGTCCCGAAAACATTCAGTACTTC; CDR3aa: CASSPGTVGPENIQYF
j_gene: TRBJ1-1; d_gene: NA; abundance: once; v_gene: TRBV27; CDR3nt: TGTGCCAGCAGTTTGGGGGGGATCACTGAAGCTTTCTTT; CDR3aa: CASSLGGITEAFF
j_gene: TRBJ1-4; d_gene: NA; abundance: NA; v_gene: TRBV30; CDR3nt: TGTGCCTGGAGCTCGGGTCTGCCTAATGAAAAACTGTTTTTT; CDR3aa: CAWSSGLPNEKLFF
j_gene: TRBJ1-4; d_gene: NA; abundance: NA; v_gene: TRBV29-1; CDR3nt: TGCAGCGTTGGCGGGGAATTTGGTGAAAAACTGTTTTTT; CDR3aa: CSVGGEFGEKLFF
j_gene: TRBJ2-3; d_gene: NA; abundance: NA; v_gene: TRBV6-5; CDR3nt: TGTGCCAGCAGTTACCAGGGGAATCCAGATACGCAGTATTTT; CDR3aa: CASSYQGNPDTQYF
j_gene: TRBJ1-4; d_gene: TRBD1; abundance: NA; v_gene: TRBV5-1; CDR3nt: TGCGCCAGCAGCTTGACGGCGGGACAGTTAAATGAAAAACTGTTTTTT; CDR3aa: CASSLTAGQLNEKLFF
j_gene: TRBJ2-5; d_gene: NA; abundance: NA; v_gene: TRBV9; CDR3nt: TGTGCCAGCAGCGTTGGGGGGTCGTTACAAGAGACCCAGTACTTC; CDR3aa: CASSVGGSLQETQYF
j_gene: TRBJ2-7; d_gene: TRBD1; abundance: NA; v_gene: TRBV28; CDR3nt: TGTGCCAGCAGGCGTGGGACAGGGTTCTCCGAGCAGTACTTC; CDR3aa: CASRRGTGFSEQYF
j_gene: TRBJ2-5; d_gene: TRBD2; abundance: once; v_gene: TRBV5-8; CDR3nt: TGTGCCAGCAGCAAAGGGACTACCGGGCGGGGGGAGACCCAGTACTTC; CDR3aa: CASSKGTTGRGETQYF
j_gene: TRBJ1-2; d_gene: TRBD1; abundance: NA; v_gene: TRBV10-3; CDR3nt: TGTGCCATCAGGGCAGGGGGTGACTACTTCTATGGCTACACCTTC; CDR3aa: CAIRAGGDYFYGYTF
j_gene: TRBJ1-4; d_gene: NA; abundance: NA; v_gene: TRBV6-6; CDR3nt: TGTGCCAGCACCCGGACAGCTACTAATGAAAAACTGTTTTTT; CDR3aa: CASTRTATNEKLFF
j_gene: TRBJ1-5; d_gene: NA; abundance: NA; v_gene: TRBV27; CDR3nt: TGTGCCAGCAGTCCTCCTAATCAGCCCCAGCATTTT; CDR3aa: CASSPPNQPQHF
j_gene: TRBJ2-2; d_gene: TRBD1; abundance: NA; v_gene: TRBV7-3; CDR3nt: TGTGCCAGCAGCTTAAACCCATCGACAGGGACGGTCGGGGAGCTGTTTTTT; CDR3aa: CASSLNPSTGTVGELFF
j_gene: TRBJ1-1; d_gene: TRBD1; abundance: NA; v_gene: TRBV28; CDR3nt: TGTGCCAGCAGTGCATATGGGGACAGGGGGGGCACTGAAGCTTTCTTT; CDR3aa: CASSAYGDRGGTEAFF
j_gene: TRBJ1-2; d_gene: NA; abundance: NA; v_gene: TRBV5-1; CDR3nt: TGCGCCAGCAGCTTGGAGGGGTATGGCTACACCTTC; CDR3aa: CASSLEGYGYTF
j_gene: TRBJ2-7; d_gene: NA; abundance: NA; v_gene: TRBV7-2; CDR3nt: TGTGCCAGCAGCTTAGATGCTAGGGGGGGCCCTATATCCTACGAGCAGTACTTC; CDR3aa: CASSLDARGGPISYEQYF